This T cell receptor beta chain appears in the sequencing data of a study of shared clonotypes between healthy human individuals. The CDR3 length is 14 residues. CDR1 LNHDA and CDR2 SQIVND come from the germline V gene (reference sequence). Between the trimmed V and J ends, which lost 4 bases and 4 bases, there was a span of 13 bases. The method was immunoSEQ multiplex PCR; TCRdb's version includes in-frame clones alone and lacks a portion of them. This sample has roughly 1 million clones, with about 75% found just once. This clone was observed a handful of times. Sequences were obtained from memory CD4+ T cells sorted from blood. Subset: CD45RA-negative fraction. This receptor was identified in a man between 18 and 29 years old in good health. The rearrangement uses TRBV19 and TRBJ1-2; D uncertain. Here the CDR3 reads CASSTSIQLYGYTF. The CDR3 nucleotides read TGTGCCAGTAGTACCTCGATCCAACTCTATGGCTACACCTTC.